This TCR beta chain was captured in a study of T cells in localized non-small cell lung cancer. This CDR3 is 13 amino acids long. CDR1 and CDR2 from the germline V gene are SEHNR and FQNEAQ (reference sequence). V lost 7 bases to trimming and J lost 5 bases, with 11 bases between them. Assay used: immunoSEQ multiplex PCR; TCRdb lists only in-frame clones, some missing. The data show around 140,000 clones, with roughly nine tenths seen just once and over 1.5% held by the top ten. This clonotype was obtained from a female donor at least 60 years old with stage I lung adenocarcinoma. The chain uses TRBV7-9 and TRBJ2-2; D unclear. Sequencing was performed on peripheral blood, taken before any cancer treatment. CDR3 DNA: TGTGCCAGCACAAGAATCAGTACCGGGGAGCTGTTTTTT. Its translation: CASTRISTGELFF. Full variable domain (missing parts from reference TRBV7-9 and TRBJ2-2): DTGVSQNPRHKITKRGQNVTFRCDPISEHNRLYWYRQTLGQGPEFLTYFQNEAQLEKSRLLSDRFSAERPKGSFSTLEIQRTEQGDSAMYLCASTRISTGELFFGEGSRLTVL.